This TCR beta chain is drawn from a study of T cell changes during pregnancy in multiple sclerosis. The CDR3 extends over 11 amino acids. Trimming left V 4 bases short and J 8 bases short, with 6 bases between. Germline-derived CDR1 and CDR2 are LNHDA and SQIVND (reference sequence). Here immunoSEQ multiplex PCR was the method, and the copy in TCRdb shows in-frame clones only, minus some. Of tens of thousands of clones listed, 94% were seen once; the top ten hold about 0.8%. The J gene is TRBJ2-1, the V gene TRBV19, with unresolved D. The sequencing used peripheral blood, collected in the third trimester of pregnancy. This TCR was recovered from a female donor with multiple sclerosis, enrolled in a pregnancy study. CDR3 amino acids: CASSTRDEQFF. The CDR3 DNA is TGTGCCAGTAGTACCCGAGATGAGCAGTTCTTC. Drawing the rest from reference TRBV19 and TRBJ2-1, the complete variable domain is DGGITQSPKYLFRKEGQNVTLSCEQNLNHDAMYWYRQDPGQGLRLIYYSQIVNDFQKGDIAEGYSVSREKKESFPLTVTSAQKNPTAFYLCASSTRDEQFFGPGTRLTVL.